These 17 T cell receptor beta chains came from one sample sequenced in a study of T-cell memory formation after mild COVID-19. Each CDR3 protein gets one entry after TCRdb re-called the 5' RACE reads with MiXCR. The data hold about 500,000 distinct CDR3 sequences, with 20% observed a single time. The sample taken for sequencing was PBMCs or a T cell subset sorted from them (not recorded which). These receptors all come from an adult woman who had mild COVID-19 (a few samples of this study predate the infection). Cell type and time point are not known.

V usage is TRBV6-2 or TRBV6-3 and J usage is TRBJ2-1; TRBD2 agrees at 7 bases. The CDR3 runs to 14 residues. V lost 0 bases and J lost 6; bases outside the gene matches: 2. CDR1 and CDR2 from the germline V gene are MNHEY and SVGEGT. The CDR3 region has the DNA TGTGCCAGCAGTTACTCCCCGGGGGGCAATGAGCAGTTCTTC. This sequence encodes CASSYSPGGNEQFF.

The table lists this clonotype with a few counts. CDR3 DNA sequence: TGTGCCACAGGGACAGGGGATGGCACAGATACGCAGTATTTT. The encoded protein is CATGTGDGTDTQYF. The genes are TRBV24-1 and TRBJ2-3; 10 nucleotides match TRBD1. Germline assignment: CDR1 KGHDR and CDR2 SFDVKD. The ends lost 10 bases at V and 1 base at J; junction bases unmatched: 4. This CDR3 region has 14 residues.

This sequence joins TRBV6-2 or TRBV6-3 and TRBJ2-3; D uncertain. The CDR3 consists of 15 residues. Between the trimmed V and J ends, which lost 8 bases and 3 bases, there was a span of 18 bases. The germline V gene has CDR1 MNHEY and CDR2 SVGEGT. CDR3 DNA sequence: TGTGCCAGCTCCCCGGATGGGTCTGGGACAGATACGCAGTATTTT. Translating gives CASSPDGSGTDTQYF.

The gene calls are TRBV12-3 or TRBV12-4 and TRBJ2-2; D unresolved. The ends were cut back, 7 bases at V and 4 bases at J, with 13 bases in the middle. The CDR3 is 14 amino acids. The CDR3 DNA sequence: TGTGCCAGCAAGGGCGCATGGGTCACCGGGGAGCTGTTTTTT. Protein product: CASKGAWVTGELFF.

The rearrangement links TRBV5-1 to TRBJ2-3; D possibly corresponds to TRBD1 (6 bases). CDR3 length: 14 amino acids. V was trimmed by 0 bases and J by 7 bases, leaving 12 bases between them. In germline, CDR1 is SGHRS, CDR2 YFSETQ. The DNA for the CDR3 is TGCGCCAGCAGCTTGGGACAGGTTCCCCATACGCAGTATTTT. Its translation is CASSLGQVPHTQYF.

This clonotype was counted between two and nine times. The genes are TRBV2 and TRBJ2-5; TRBD1 matches 9 bases. The CDR3 contains 17 residues. CDR1 SNHLY and CDR2 FYNNEI come from the germline V gene. The V gene end was trimmed by 6 bases and the J gene end by 2 bases; junction bases not matched to a gene: 13. The CDR3 spells CASRGAGTGRFQETQYF. CDR3 nucleotide sequence: TGTGCCAGCAGGGGAGCCGGGACAGGGCGATTTCAAGAGACCCAGTACTTC.

This chain connects TRBV12-3 or TRBV12-4 to TRBJ2-2; no definite D call. The CDR3 is 13 amino acids. Trimming shortened V by 4 bases and J by 3 bases, and 6 bases separated the two germline ends. Here the CDR3 DNA reads TGTGCCAGCAGTTCAGTGGACACCGGGGAGCTGTTTTTT. Translated: CASSSVDTGELFF.

This chain joins TRBV12-3 or TRBV12-4 and TRBJ2-7; 10 bases fit TRBD2. With V trimmed by 3 bases and J by 4 bases, 12 bases remained unmatched. There are 17 residues in the CDR3. The CDR3: CASSFILTSGKKYEQYF. In nucleotides, the CDR3 is TGTGCCAGCAGTTTTATTTTAACTAGCGGGAAGAAATACGAGCAGTACTTC.

V and J are TRBV21-1 and TRBJ2-7. TRBV21-1 is annotated as a pseudogene. The length of the CDR3 is 15 residues. The CDR3 DNA reads as TGTGCCAGCAGCCATCGAGACCCTAGCTCCTACGAGCAGTACTTC. It codes for CASSHRDPSSYEQYF.

V gene TRBV19 combines with J gene TRBJ2-7, with 10 bases aligning to TRBD2. J was trimmed by 0 bases and V by 4 bases; bases with no gene match: 3. CDR1 LNHDA and CDR2 SQIVND come from the germline V gene (reference sequence). The length of the CDR3 is 15 residues. CDR3: CASSTSSGSSYEQYF. The CDR3 bases are TGTGCCAGTAGTACGTCTAGCGGGAGCTCCTACGAGCAGTACTTC.

The gene calls are TRBV2 and TRBJ2-7; D not resolved. Per the germline V gene, CDR1 is SNHLY and CDR2 is FYNNEI. The CDR3 has 13 amino acids. Trimming stripped 3 bases from V and 3 bases from J, with 9 bases between. The CDR3 protein is CASSDGRNYEQYF. The CDR3, as DNA: TGTGCCAGCAGTGACGGACGGAACTACGAGCAGTACTTC.

This clonotype was seen more than once but under ten times. The chain recombines TRBV12-3 or TRBV12-4 with TRBJ2-4; TRBD2 aligns across 7 bases. This CDR3 is built from 16 residues. V was pared by 5 bases and J by 0 bases, with 7 bases of the junction left unmatched. CDR3 loop: CASSNLGGLAKNIQYF. For the CDR3, the DNA is TGTGCCAGCAGTAACCTGGGAGGGCTAGCCAAAAACATTCAGTACTTC.

Only a few counts were recorded for this clonotype. V is TRBV6-1 and J is TRBJ2-2, with 11 bases aligning to TRBD1. The germline gives CDR1 MNHNS, CDR2 SASEGT. The CDR3 is made up of 15 amino acids. V dropped 4 bases and J dropped 4; count of bases not matched to a gene: 2. The CDR3 DNA sequence: TGTGCCAGCAGTGGCGGGACAGGGGGCACCGGGGAGCTGTTTTTT. Translated, it gives CASSGGTGGTGELFF.

This chain uses TRBV15 with TRBJ1-2; no definite D call. The germline V gene has CDR1 LNHNV and CDR2 YYDKDF (reference sequence). The CDR3 spans 12 residues. The germline V and J ends were trimmed by 6 bases and 4 bases, with 9 bases remaining between them. CDR3 DNA: TGTGCCACCAGGGATGTAAGCTATGGCTACACCTTC. This encodes CATRDVSYGYTF.

This clonotype was seen more than once but under ten times. The chain uses TRBV5-5 and TRBJ1-4; no clear D gene. Trimming cost V 2 bases and J 0 bases, with 17 bases left between them. The CDR3 runs 18 residues. Germline V gene sequence: CDR1 SGHKS, CDR2 YYEKEE (reference sequence). The CDR3 coding sequence is TGTGCCAGCAGCTTAGGAGGACGAAGGCGAGCAACTAATGAAAAACTGTTTTTT. The encoded protein is CASSLGGRRRATNEKLFF. The full variable domain, in which reference TRBV5-5 and TRBJ1-4 provide the parts outside the CDR3, is DAGVTQSPTHLIKTRGQQVTLRCSPISGHKSVSWYQQVLGQGPQFIFQYYEKEERGRGNFPDRFSARQFPNYSSELNVNALLLGDSALYLCASSLGGRRRATNEKLFFGSGTQLSVL.

The chain employs TRBV5-5 and TRBJ2-1; D might be TRBD1 or TRBD2, each matching 6 bases. The germline V gene encodes CDR1 SGHKS and CDR2 YYEKEE (reference sequence). The CDR3 extends over 13 amino acids. V was pared by 0 bases and J by 12 bases, with 13 bases between. As DNA, the CDR3 is TGTGCCAGCAGCTTGGCGGAGGGGGGTTGGCAGTTCTTC. As protein: CASSLAEGGWQFF. Variable domain in full (rest from reference TRBV5-5 and TRBJ2-1): DAGVTQSPTHLIKTRGQQVTLRCSPISGHKSVSWYQQVLGQGPQFIFQYYEKEERGRGNFPDRFSARQFPNYSSELNVNALLLGDSALYLCASSLAEGGWQFFGPGTRLTVL.

Many counts were recorded for this clonotype. The chain has TRBV29-1 and TRBJ2-3; 8 bases are shared with TRBD1. With V trimmed by 8 bases and J by 6 bases, 7 bases remained unmatched. The CDR3 is made up of 12 amino acids. CDR1 and CDR2 from the germline V gene are SQVTM and ANQGSEA. The CDR3, as DNA: TGCAGCTTGCGCCACAGGGGGGATACGCAGTATTTT. It translates to CSLRHRGDTQYF.